Each of the 21 T cell receptor beta chains below was sequenced from the same sample in a study of blood T cell repertoires in COVID-19. Assay used: immunoSEQ multiplex PCR; TCRdb lists only in-frame clones, some missing. The sample has 350,000 or so clones, roughly 89% seen once. The sample was peripheral blood. The receptor source for this set is a woman aged 60-70 years with COVID-19, enrolled during active disease.

Only one count was recorded for this clone. V is TRBV5-6 and J is TRBJ1-4, with D perhaps TRBD1 (6 bases). CDR3 length: 14 residues. Trimming removed 1 base from V and 8 bases from J, with 12 bases in between. CDR1 is SGHDT, CDR2 YYEEEE, per germline. CDR3 DNA: TGTGCCAGCAGCTTGAATACAGGGCGCGAAAAACTGTTTTTT. Protein product: CASSLNTGREKLFF.

The chain is built from TRBV5-1 and TRBJ2-2; a possible D gene is TRBD2 (6 bases). The CDR3 is 15 amino acids. Germline-derived CDR1 and CDR2 are SGHRS and YFSETQ. With 0 bases removed from V and 4 bases from J, the gap between germline ends came to 10 bases. The CDR3 protein is CASSLGIGGTGELFF. Written as DNA, the CDR3 is TGCGCCAGCAGCTTGGGCATCGGGGGCACCGGGGAGCTGTTTTTT.

The rearrangement links TRBV9 to TRBJ2-5; 12 bases are a match to TRBD2. The CDR3 extends over 16 amino acids. V shed 4 bases and J 1 base; nucleotides not matched to a gene: 5. Germline V gene lookup returns CDR1 SGDLS and CDR2 YYNGEE. For the CDR3, the DNA is TGTGCCAGCAGCCAACTAGCGGGGGGAGTCCAAGAGACCCAGTACTTC. Its translation: CASSQLAGGVQETQYF. The variable domain in full, completed from reference TRBV9 and TRBJ2-5, reads DSGVTQTPKHLITATGQRVTLRCSPRSGDLSVYWYQQSLDQGLQFLIQYYNGEERAKGNILERFSAQQFPDLHSELNLSSLELGDSALYFCASSQLAGGVQETQYFGPGTRLLVL.

V usage is TRBV5-8 and J usage is TRBJ2-3; D may be TRBD2 (6 bases). CDR1 is SGHTS, CDR2 YDEGEE, per germline. CDR3 length: 15 amino acids. Between the trimmed V and J ends, which lost 1 base and 4 bases, there was a span of 13 bases. CDR3 sequence reads: CASSLNGRRADTQYF. The CDR3 DNA is TGTGCCAGCAGCTTGAATGGGAGGAGGGCAGATACGCAGTATTTT. The variable domain in full, with the rest retrieved from reference TRBV5-8 and TRBJ2-3, is EAGVTQSPTHLIKTRGQQATLRCSPISGHTSVYWYQQALGLGLQFLLWYDEGEERNRGNFPPRFSGRQFPNYSSELNVNALELEDSALYLCASSLNGRRADTQYFGPGTRLTVL.

This clone was observed a handful of times. CDR3 nucleotide sequence: TGTGCCAGCAGCTTATGGGGCGCTGGTACCGGGGAGCTGTTTTTT. Its protein is CASSLWGAGTGELFF. This rearrangement joins TRBV7-3 to TRBJ2-2, with a tentative D call TRBD1 (5 bases). Germline V gene data show CDR1 as SGHTA and CDR2 as FQGTGA. The length of the CDR3 is 15 residues. V lost 2 bases and J lost 5, with 12 bases in between.

The chain is built from TRBV11-3 and TRBJ1-3; D gene ambiguous. Trimming shortened V by 5 bases and J by 0 bases, and 5 bases separated the two germline ends. Germline lookup yields CDR1 SGHNT and CDR2 YENEEA. The length of the CDR3 is 13 residues. Written as DNA, the CDR3 is TGTGCCAGCAGCCAGTCCTCTGGAAACACCATATATTTT. This translates into CASSQSSGNTIYF. Filled out from reference TRBV11-3 and TRBJ1-3, the complete variable domain reads EAGVVQSPRYKIIEKKQPVAFWCNPISGHNTLYWYLQNLGQGPELLIRYENEEAVDDSQLPKDRFSAERLKGVDSTLKIQPAELGDSAVYLCASSQSSGNTIYFGEGSWLTVV.

V usage is TRBV3-1 (or the pseudogene TRBV3-2) and J usage is TRBJ2-7; the match to TRBD2 covers 10 bases. After removal of 0 bases from V and 0 bases from J, the junction contained 2 bases not matched to a gene. CDR3 length: 16 residues. Germline loops: CDR1 LGHDT, CDR2 YNNKEL (reference sequence). CDR3 sequence (DNA): TGTGCCAGCAGCCAAGACACTAGCGGGGTCTCCTACGAGCAGTACTTC. This gives the protein CASSQDTSGVSYEQYF.

For the CDR3, the DNA is TGTGCCAGCAGTTTCCGAGCCGGACAGAGCAATCAGCCCCAGCATTTT. As protein: CASSFRAGQSNQPQHF. This chain joins TRBV28 and TRBJ1-5, with TRBD1 as a possible D gene (6 bases). This CDR3 is 16 amino acids long. Germline CDR1 and CDR2: MDHEN and SYDVKM. Trimming stripped 3 bases from V and 1 base from J, with 13 bases between.

This chain links TRBV18 with TRBJ2-7, with D perhaps TRBD1 (6 bases). The V end lost 4 bases, the J end lost 0 bases, and 13 bases lay between the germline ends. CDR1 and CDR2 from the germline V gene are KGHSH and LQKENI. CDR3 length equals 15 residues. DNA of the CDR3: TGTGCCAGCTCACTCGACCAGGGGAGCTCCTACGAGCAGTACTTC. Translation gives CASSLDQGSSYEQYF.

The rearrangement uses TRBV28 and TRBJ1-1, with 9 bases identical to TRBD1. The CDR3 has 13 amino acids. Germline assignment: CDR1 MDHEN and CDR2 SYDVKM. Trimming took 7 bases from V and 9 from J; bases not matched to a gene: 9. CDR3 loop: CASKDTGTGKAFF. The CDR3 DNA follows: TGTGCCAGCAAGGATACCGGGACAGGGAAAGCTTTCTTT.

The rearrangement joins TRBV5-1 to TRBJ1-2; D gene unclear. The CDR3 extends over 15 amino acids. Deletions cut 4 bases from V and 4 bases from J, with 17 bases between. Germline CDR1 SGHRS, CDR2 YFSETQ. CDR3 nucleotide sequence: TGCGCCAGCAGCGAAGGCGGCGTTCCTTCCTATGGCTACACCTTC. Amino acids: CASSEGGVPSYGYTF.

CDR3 coding DNA: TGTGCCATCAGTCAGGTCTTGAACACTGAAGCTTTCTTT. Encoded protein: CAISQVLNTEAFF. The chain uses TRBV10-3 and TRBJ1-1; D remains ambiguous. CDR3 length equals 13 residues. Germline values: CDR1 ENHRY, CDR2 SYGVKD. V was pared by 5 bases and J by 0 bases, with 7 bases between.

The chain joins TRBV6-5 to TRBJ1-1, with D possibly matching TRBD1 (5 bases). Germline V CDR1 and CDR2: MNHEY, SVGAGI. The CDR3 has 15 residues. V dropped 0 bases and J dropped 5 bases, with 13 bases sitting between them. CDR3: CASSYSKRGGTEAFF. The CDR3 nucleotides are TGTGCCAGCAGTTACTCGAAACGGGGGGGGACTGAAGCTTTCTTT.

The chain joins TRBV28 to TRBJ2-7; 9 nucleotides match TRBD1. The CDR3 consists of 12 residues. The germline V gene has CDR1 MDHEN and CDR2 SYDVKM. The V gene end was trimmed by 3 bases and the J gene end by 6 bases; junction bases not matched to a gene: 0. CDR3 sequence: CASSLTGGEQYF. CDR3 nucleotides: TGTGCCAGCAGTTTGACAGGGGGCGAGCAGTACTTC.

This clone has a handful of counts. The chain has TRBV6-2 or TRBV6-3 and TRBJ1-5, with 7 nucleotides matching TRBD1. The CDR3 spans 15 residues. The V and J ends lost 5 bases and 3 bases, in that order; junction bases with no gene match: 7. CDR1 is MNHEY, CDR2 SVGEGT, per germline. CDR3 DNA sequence: TGTGCCAGCAGTCACCCGGGACAGCACAATCAGCCCCAGCATTTT. Protein sequence: CASSHPGQHNQPQHF.

The chain couples TRBV6-5 to TRBJ2-4; D is perhaps TRBD1 (5 bases). Per germline, CDR1 MNHEY and CDR2 SVGAGI. V was pared by 6 bases and J by 6 bases, with 12 bases between. The CDR3 is made up of 13 amino acids. Here the CDR3 DNA reads TGTGCCAGCAGAGACAGTTCGGGAAACATTCAGTACTTC. Translating it yields CASRDSSGNIQYF.

The CDR3 nucleotides read TGTGCCAGCAGCTCGGTAGCCTACGAGCAGTACTTC. It is translated as CASSSVAYEQYF. The V gene is TRBV11-2, the J gene TRBJ2-7; D remains ambiguous. Trimming took off 4 bases at V and 2 bases at J, with 6 bases between the two ends. The CDR3 has 12 amino acids. Germline values: CDR1 SGHAT, CDR2 FQNNGV. Full variable domain (missing parts from reference TRBV11-2 and TRBJ2-7): EAGVAQSPRYKIIEKRQSVAFWCNPISGHATLYWYQQILGQGPKLLIQFQNNGVVDDSQLPKDRFSAERLKGVDSTLKIQPAKLEDSAVYLCASSSVAYEQYFGPGTRLTVT.

The chain employs TRBV6-5 and TRBJ1-6; 10 bases line up with TRBD1. Germline loops: CDR1 MNHEY, CDR2 SVGAGI. The V segment lost 6 bases and the J segment 5 bases; nucleotides outside the gene matches: 4. This CDR3 region has 15 residues. CDR3 DNA: TGTGCCAGCAGCCGACAGGGGGCGAATAATTCACCCCTCCACTTT. Protein sequence: CASSRQGANNSPLHF.

The V gene is TRBV5-1, the J gene TRBJ1-6, with D possibly being TRBD1 (6 bases). The germline CDR1 and CDR2 sequences are SGHRS and YFSETQ. Deletions cut 2 bases from V and 10 bases from J, with 13 bases between. The CDR3 sequence is 14 residues long. In DNA form, the CDR3 reads TGCGCCAGCAGCTTTCAGGGGTCGGGGTCACCCCTCCACTTT. Translating it yields CASSFQGSGSPLHF.

V is TRBV5-1 and J is TRBJ1-6; a possible D gene is TRBD1 (6 bases). The CDR3 loop spans 16 amino acids. V lost 0 bases and J lost 14, with 21 bases in between. The V gene's germline CDR1 is SGHRS and CDR2 YFSETQ. The CDR3, as DNA: TGCGCCAGCAGCTTGGCACAGGGAAATAGGGAGAGGTCCCTCCACTTT. It specifies CASSLAQGNRERSLHF.

The chain joins TRBV29-1 to TRBJ1-2, with a weak D call TRBD1 (5 bases). Germline CDR1 reads SQVTM; CDR2 reads ANQGSEA. The germline V and J ends were trimmed by 1 base and 8 bases, with 20 bases remaining between them. This CDR3 spans 15 amino acids. CDR3 sequence (DNA): TGCAGCGTTGAAGCCCGCCAGCGGGCGGGGGTCGGCTACACCTTC. The encoded protein is CSVEARQRAGVGYTF.